This TCR beta chain derives from a study of cytomegalovirus exposure and HLA in healthy donors. Whole-study findings and limits: In vitro experiments confirmed that three CMV-associated chains were specific for CMV antigens.

About this clone itself: The antigen is undetermined.

The V gene's germline CDR1 is MNHNS and CDR2 SASEGT. Trimming at V came to 0 bases and at J to 6 bases, leaving 7 bases not matched to a gene. The length of the CDR3 is 15 residues. PCR was performed using 60 Vbeta and 13 Jbeta primers. Profiling relied on immunoSEQ multiplex PCR, and the TCRdb table lists in-frame clones only, not all of them. The repertoire holds roughly 110,000 clones, with more than 65% as singletons. This clonotype originated in a woman in her twenties or thirties in good health and CMV-seronegative. The sequenced material came from PBMCs. The chain joins TRBV6-1 to TRBJ1-2; 7 bases fit TRBD1. The CDR3, as DNA: TGTGCCAGCAGTGAAGCGTTAGGACAGGTAGATGGCTACACCTTC. This sequence encodes CASSEALGQVDGYTF.